This T cell receptor (beta chain) comes out of a study of blood T cell repertoires in COVID-19. TCRdb keeps only in-frame clones here, not all; method: immunoSEQ multiplex PCR. The repertoire holds about 150,000 clones, with 65% to 90% as singletons. In this sample, this clone turned up a few times. V lost 5 bases to trimming and J lost 0 bases; unmatched junction nucleotides: 4. CDR3 size: 15 residues. The germline V gene encodes CDR1 MNHNY and CDR2 SVGAGI (reference sequence). V is TRBV6-6 and J is TRBJ2-7; 10 nucleotides line up with TRBD1. Sequenced: peripheral blood. This clonotype originated in a man aged 65 to 85 with acute or convalescent COVID-19. In nucleotides, the CDR3 is TGTGCCAGCAGTGACCGGACAGGGGGCTCCTACGAGCAGTACTTC. Translating it yields CASSDRTGGSYEQYF.